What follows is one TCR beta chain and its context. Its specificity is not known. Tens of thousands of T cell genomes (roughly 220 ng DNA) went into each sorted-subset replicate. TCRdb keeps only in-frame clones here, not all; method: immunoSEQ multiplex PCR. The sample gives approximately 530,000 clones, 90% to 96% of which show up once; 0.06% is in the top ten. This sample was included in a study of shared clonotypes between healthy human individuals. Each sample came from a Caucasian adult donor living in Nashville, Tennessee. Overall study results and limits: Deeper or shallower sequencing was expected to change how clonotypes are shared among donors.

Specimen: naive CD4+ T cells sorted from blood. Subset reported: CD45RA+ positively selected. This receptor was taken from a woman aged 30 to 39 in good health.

As DNA, the CDR3 is TGTGCCAGCAGCTCCTACGGGAAACGGCCCTACACCTTC. It is translated as CASSSYGKRPYTF. The rearrangement joins TRBV4-2 to TRBJ1-2; unclear D gene. Trimming stripped 5 bases from V and 10 bases from J, with 17 bases between. The CDR3 has 13 residues. Germline V gives CDR1 LGHNA, CDR2 YNFKEQ.